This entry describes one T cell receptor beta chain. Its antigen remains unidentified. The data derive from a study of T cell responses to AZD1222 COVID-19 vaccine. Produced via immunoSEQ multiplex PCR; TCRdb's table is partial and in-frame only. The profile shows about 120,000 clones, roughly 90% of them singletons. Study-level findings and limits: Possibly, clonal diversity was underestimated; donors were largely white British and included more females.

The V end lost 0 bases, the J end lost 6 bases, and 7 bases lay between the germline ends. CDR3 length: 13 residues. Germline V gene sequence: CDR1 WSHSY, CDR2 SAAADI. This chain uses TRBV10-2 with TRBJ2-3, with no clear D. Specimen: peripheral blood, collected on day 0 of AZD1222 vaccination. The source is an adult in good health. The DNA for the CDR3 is TGCGCCAGCAGTGAGTCGAGCGTGGATACGCAGTATTTT. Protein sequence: CASSESSVDTQYF.